Below, 9 T cell receptor beta chains from the same sample are listed, as sequenced in a study of CD8 T cells in ankylosing spondylitis. TCRdb re-analysed the 5' RACE reads in MiXCR, keeping a single row per CDR3 protein. The sample has 230,000 or so distinct CDR3 sequences; 15% to 20% are singletons. The sequenced material came from blood, either unsorted or a sorted T cell fraction (not recorded which). Receptor source: a male donor with ankylosing spondylitis or in good health (not recorded which).

The gene calls are TRBV9 and TRBJ2-7; D is undetermined. The V and J ends lost 0 bases and 0 bases respectively, with 7 bases between them. This CDR3 has 14 amino acids. Germline values: CDR1 SGDLS, CDR2 YYNGEE. CDR3 DNA sequence: TGTGCCAGCAGCGTAGGATTAAGCTCCTACGAGCAGTACTTC. Translated: CASSVGLSSYEQYF.

The chain recombines TRBV27 with TRBJ2-7; TRBD1 is a possible D gene (6 bases). Germline V CDR1 and CDR2: MNHEY, SMNVEV (reference sequence). Trimming took 6 bases from V and 2 from J, leaving 17 bases between them. CDR3 length equals 15 residues. This CDR3 is CASSSGAEGPYEQYF. The CDR3 DNA reads TGTGCCAGCAGCTCAGGGGCCGAAGGGCCCTACGAGCAGTACTTC.

The rearrangement uses TRBV7-9 and TRBJ2-5, with TRBD2 matching over 13 bases. The CDR3 covers 15 residues. V dropped 4 bases and J dropped 5; count of bases not matched to a gene: 4. Germline V gene sequence: CDR1 SEHNR, CDR2 FQNEAQ (reference sequence). CDR3 bases: TGTGCCAGCAGCTCTCGACTAGCGGGAGGTGAGACCCAGTACTTC. Amino acid sequence: CASSSRLAGGETQYF.

This clonotype has at least ten counts. This chain links TRBV5-1 with TRBJ2-3; D remains ambiguous. Trimming took 4 bases from V and 2 from J, leaving 23 bases between them. The germline V gene encodes CDR1 SGHRS and CDR2 YFSETQ. The CDR3 is 18 residues long. Here the CDR3 reads CASSPSRAGVSPTDTQYF. The CDR3 bases are TGCGCCAGCAGCCCCAGTAGGGCTGGGGTTTCCCCCACAGATACGCAGTATTTT.

The V call is TRBV3-1, the J call TRBJ2-2; 12 nucleotides match TRBD2. The CDR3 covers 20 residues. V shed 4 bases and J 4 bases; nucleotides not matched to a gene: 16. Germline values: CDR1 LGHDT, CDR2 YNNKEL (reference sequence). The CDR3 bases are TGTGCCAGCAGCCCCCAATTGAGACTAGCGGGAGTATTCATCACCGGGGAGCTGTTTTTT. It translates to CASSPQLRLAGVFITGELFF.

This clonotype has more than one count but fewer than ten. CDR3 amino acids: CASSQAPTRGNDEQYF. Written as DNA, the CDR3 is TGTGCCAGCAGCCAGGCCCCGACCCGTGGTAACGACGAGCAGTACTTC. The V and J genes are TRBV4-2 and TRBJ2-7; D ambiguous. Trimming pared 3 bases from V and 5 bases from J, leaving 20 bases between. The CDR3 length is 16 residues. Germline CDR1 and CDR2: LGHNA and YNFKEQ.

This clonotype was counted many times. J is TRBJ2-3 and V is TRBV18; possibly TRBD2 for D (6 bases). Germline CDR1 is KGHSH and CDR2 is LQKENI. V was clipped by 2 bases and J by 4 bases, with 13 bases between them. The CDR3 extends over 15 amino acids. This CDR3 reads CASSPEQSGADTQYF. CDR3 DNA: TGTGCCAGCTCACCAGAACAGTCGGGGGCAGATACGCAGTATTTT.

This clonotype was found a few times. The rearrangement links TRBV11-2 to TRBJ1-2; 7 nucleotides line up with TRBD1. Trimming removed 5 bases from V and 1 base from J; junction bases left unmatched: 4. CDR1 is SGHAT, CDR2 FQNNGV, per germline. The CDR3 runs to 14 residues. The CDR3 nucleotides are TGTGCCAGCAGCCCGACAGGGTTTAACTATGGCTACACCTTC. As protein: CASSPTGFNYGYTF.

The rearrangement joins TRBV14 to TRBJ2-6; 7 bases map to TRBD1. V dropped 2 bases and J dropped 0; count of bases not matched to a gene: 13. Germline CDR1 is SGHDN and CDR2 is FVKESK. This CDR3 is 20 amino acids long. CDR3 region: CASSQNDGQAYFSGANVLTF. CDR3 coding DNA: TGTGCCAGCAGCCAAAACGACGGACAGGCCTATTTCTCTGGGGCCAACGTCCTGACTTTC.